Below, 26 T cell receptor beta chains from the same sample are listed, as sequenced in a study of PD-L1 blockade in urothelial cancer. The repertoire was sequenced with immunoSEQ multiplex PCR; TCRdb's copy has only in-frame clones and lacks some. This sample yields roughly 90,000 clones, of which roughly nine tenths are seen a single time; over 8.5% belongs to the top ten. The sequences come from PBMCs, collected around atezolizumab (anti-PD-L1) treatment. These receptors were collected from a man aged 55 to 70 with urothelial cancer.

This clone occurred once. The chain links TRBV9 to TRBJ2-1, with D possibly matching TRBD2 (6 bases). The CDR3 is 16 residues long. Germline V gene sequence: CDR1 SGDLS, CDR2 YYNGEE. Trimming took off 2 bases at V and 0 bases at J, with 12 bases between the two ends. The CDR3 nucleotides read TGTGCCAGCAGCGTGGGAGGCCCAAGCTCCTACAATGAGCAGTTCTTC. Protein product: CASSVGGPSSYNEQFF.

The chain uses TRBV6-5 and TRBJ1-2, with 7 bases identical to TRBD1. The germline V gene has CDR1 MNHEY and CDR2 SVGAGI. V dropped 7 bases and J dropped 4; count of bases not matched to a gene: 6. There are 13 residues in the CDR3. The CDR3 sequence is CASIKTGTYGYTF. The CDR3, as DNA: TGTGCCAGCATTAAGACAGGGACCTATGGCTACACCTTC.

This rearrangement joins TRBV5-6 to TRBJ1-2; D possibly corresponds to TRBD1 (6 bases). Germline V gene lookup returns CDR1 SGHDT and CDR2 YYEEEE. V was trimmed by 2 bases and J by 2 bases, leaving 19 bases between them. The CDR3 runs to 17 residues. The CDR3 protein is CASSFWSGQGKNYGYTF. The DNA of the CDR3 is TGTGCCAGCAGCTTTTGGAGTGGTCAGGGGAAGAACTATGGCTACACCTTC.

The rearrangement uses TRBV6-4 and TRBJ1-5; D ambiguous. The germline V gene has CDR1 MRHNA and CDR2 SNTAGT. Trimming removed 3 bases at V and 1 base at J, with 10 bases between. The CDR3 consists of 15 residues. This CDR3 reads CASSDIQLSNQPQHF. The CDR3 DNA reads as TGTGCCAGCAGTGATATACAGCTGAGCAATCAGCCCCAGCATTTT.

The chain carries TRBV27 and TRBJ2-7, with 9 bases that match TRBD1. CDR1 is MNHEY and CDR2 is SMNVEV in the germline V gene (reference sequence). J was trimmed by 2 bases and V by 6 bases; bases with no gene match: 8. The CDR3 covers 15 residues. The CDR3 spells CASRLGQGPPYEQYF. CDR3 DNA sequence: TGTGCCAGCAGGCTAGGACAGGGGCCACCCTACGAGCAGTACTTC.

This clone occurred once. This chain uses TRBV5-1 with TRBJ2-7; 9 bases map to TRBD1. The CDR3 loop spans 15 amino acids. Germline V gene lookup returns CDR1 SGHRS and CDR2 YFSETQ. Trimming removed 4 bases from V and 5 bases from J; junction bases left unmatched: 10. CDR3 loop: CASSKTGGELNEQYF. The DNA for the CDR3 is TGCGCCAGCAGCAAGACAGGGGGGGAATTAAACGAGCAGTACTTC. Looking up the rest from reference TRBV5-1 and TRBJ2-7 gives the full variable domain: KAGVTQTPRYLIKTRGQQVTLSCSPISGHRSVSWYQQTPGQGLQFLFEYFSETQRNKGNFPGRFSGRQFSNSRSEMNVSTLELGDSALYLCASSKTGGELNEQYFGPGTRLTVT.

The chain is built from TRBV5-6 and TRBJ1-4; the D gene is possibly TRBD1 (5 bases). This CDR3 spans 17 amino acids. Per germline, CDR1 SGHDT and CDR2 YYEEEE. Trimming left V 2 bases short and J 2 bases short, with 16 bases between. The CDR3 spells CASSFGPGLMTNEKLFF. The CDR3 bases are TGTGCCAGCAGCTTTGGGCCAGGGTTAATGACTAATGAAAAACTGTTTTTT.

The chain is built from TRBV10-3 and TRBJ2-1; 12 nucleotides line up with TRBD2. This CDR3 comprises 17 residues. Germline V lookup: CDR1 ENHRY, CDR2 SYGVKD. J was trimmed by 8 bases and V by 0 bases; bases with no gene match: 8. CDR3 in amino acids: CAISESLAGGLQDEQFF. The CDR3 nucleotides are TGTGCCATCAGTGAGTCCCTAGCGGGGGGGCTTCAGGATGAGCAGTTCTTC.

V is TRBV7-3 and J is TRBJ1-2; TRBD1 aligns across 7 bases. The CDR3 extends over 16 amino acids. The J segment lost 0 bases and the V segment lost 1 base, leaving 5 bases of the junction unmatched. In germline, CDR1 is SGHTA, CDR2 FQGTGA. This CDR3 reads CASSLSPGTANYGYTF. DNA for the CDR3: TGTGCCAGCAGCTTAAGTCCAGGGACAGCTAACTATGGCTACACCTTC.

The chain links TRBV25-1 to TRBJ1-3; no definite D call. V was trimmed by 1 base and J by 2 bases, leaving 12 bases between them. Per germline, CDR1 MGHDK and CDR2 SYGVNS. This CDR3 spans 16 amino acids. CDR3 DNA: TGTGCCAGCAGTGAATTCGGGAGTTCACCTGGAAACACCATATATTTT. This codes for CASSEFGSSPGNTIYF.

The chain couples TRBV10-1 to TRBJ2-7; 7 nucleotides match TRBD1. This CDR3 is built from 15 residues. Germline loops: CDR1 WNHNN, CDR2 SYGVQD (reference sequence). V trimming: 7 bases; J trimming: 0 bases; junction bases outside the gene matches: 9. CDR3 sequence: CASNLDRASSYEQYF. In DNA, the CDR3 is TGCGCCAGCAATTTAGACAGGGCATCCTCCTACGAGCAGTACTTC.

The rearrangement uses TRBV5-6 and TRBJ1-1; D ambiguous. The CDR3 totals 13 residues. V lost 4 bases and J lost 1, with 8 bases in between. CDR1 and CDR2 (germline): SGHDT, YYEEEE. The CDR3 here is CASSLPSNTEAFF. The CDR3 nucleotides read TGTGCCAGCAGCCTTCCTTCGAACACTGAAGCTTTCTTT.

Only one count was recorded for this clone. The chain joins TRBV2 to TRBJ2-5; 13 bases are a match to TRBD2. This CDR3 contains 15 residues. CDR1 SNHLY and CDR2 FYNNEI come from the germline V gene. The ends lost 4 bases at V and 2 bases at J; junction bases unmatched: 1. The CDR3, as DNA: TGTGCCAGCAGTGGGACTAGCGGGAGACAAGAGACCCAGTACTTC. Translated: CASSGTSGRQETQYF.

This clone is a singleton in its sample. The V and J genes are TRBV7-2 and TRBJ2-5, with TRBD1 as a possible D gene (6 bases). The V end lost 1 base, the J end lost 3 bases, and 6 bases lay between the germline ends. Germline loops: CDR1 SGHTA, CDR2 FQGNSA. The CDR3 is 13 residues long. DNA of the CDR3: TGTGCCAGCAGCTTAGACAGGGAAGAGACCCAGTACTTC. It yields the protein CASSLDREETQYF. The full variable domain, its missing parts supplied by reference TRBV7-2 and TRBJ2-5, is GAGVSQSPSNKVTEKGKDVELRCDPISGHTALYWYRQSLGQGLEFLIYFQGNSAPDKSGLPSDRFSAERTGGSVSTLTIQRTQQEDSAVYLCASSLDREETQYFGPGTRLLVL.

The genes are TRBV5-5 and TRBJ2-5, with 11 nucleotides matching TRBD2. In germline, CDR1 is SGHKS, CDR2 YYEKEE (reference sequence). This CDR3 comprises 16 residues. Unmatched junction bases numbered 7, after V lost 3 bases and J lost 3 bases. The CDR3 is CASSSTIAGGKETQYF. The CDR3 DNA follows: TGTGCCAGCAGCTCTACGATAGCGGGGGGGAAAGAGACCCAGTACTTC.

The rearrangement links TRBV4-1 to TRBJ2-1; D possibly corresponds to TRBD2 (5 bases). Trimming took 4 bases from V and 2 from J, leaving 9 bases between them. The CDR3 runs to 14 residues. CDR1 and CDR2 (germline): MGHRA, YSYEKL. The CDR3 coding sequence is TGCGCCAGCAGCCGAACGGGGACCTACAATGAGCAGTTCTTC. Encoded protein: CASSRTGTYNEQFF.

The rearrangement uses TRBV2 and TRBJ2-5; 7 nucleotides line up with TRBD2. This CDR3 contains 16 residues. Germline V lookup: CDR1 SNHLY, CDR2 FYNNEI. J was trimmed by 5 bases and V by 0 bases; bases with no gene match: 9. CDR3 residues: CASSEAGGVSGETQYF. As DNA, the CDR3 is TGTGCCAGCAGTGAAGCGGGAGGGGTTTCAGGGGAGACCCAGTACTTC.

The V call is TRBV7-2, the J call TRBJ2-7; 8 positions agree with TRBD1. This CDR3 region has 14 residues. Germline V gene data show CDR1 as SGHTA and CDR2 as FQGNSA. V lost 5 bases and J lost 3; bases outside the gene matches: 6. CDR3 loop: CASSTHRGSYEQYF. CDR3 nucleotides: TGTGCCAGCAGCACACACAGGGGGAGCTACGAGCAGTACTTC. Supplemented by reference TRBV7-2 and TRBJ2-7, the full variable domain reads GAGVSQSPSNKVTEKGKDVELRCDPISGHTALYWYRQSLGQGLEFLIYFQGNSAPDKSGLPSDRFSAERTGGSVSTLTIQRTQQEDSAVYLCASSTHRGSYEQYFGPGTRLTVT.

This clone is a singleton in its sample. J is TRBJ2-1 and V is TRBV4-2; D is perhaps TRBD2 (5 bases). Trimming took 1 base from V and 9 from J, leaving 13 bases between them. The CDR3 covers 14 residues. Per germline, CDR1 LGHNA and CDR2 YNFKEQ. The CDR3 sequence: CASSQGLAGVEQFF. In DNA, the CDR3 is TGTGCCAGCAGCCAAGGGCTAGCTGGCGTTGAGCAGTTCTTC.

V and J are TRBV7-2 and TRBJ1-2, with TRBD1 identical over 11 bases. In germline, CDR1 is SGHTA, CDR2 FQGNSA. The CDR3 covers 16 residues. V shed 5 bases, J shed 3 bases, and the junction held 8 bases outside the gene matches. The CDR3 sequence is CASSGIMGQGDYGYTF. The CDR3 region has the DNA TGTGCCAGCAGCGGAATAATGGGACAGGGGGACTATGGCTACACCTTC.

This chain connects TRBV2 to TRBJ1-4; D is uncertain. The CDR3 spans 12 residues. Germline V CDR1 and CDR2: SNHLY, FYNNEI. The V end was cut by 3 bases, the J end by 6 bases, with 5 bases between. CDR3 sequence reads: CASSDRDEKLFF. CDR3 coding DNA: TGTGCCAGCAGTGATCGTGATGAAAAACTGTTTTTT.

The J gene is TRBJ2-7, the V gene TRBV10-3; perhaps TRBD2 as D (5 bases). CDR3 length equals 14 residues. V lost 3 bases to trimming and J lost 0 bases, with 9 bases between them. Per the germline V gene, CDR1 is ENHRY and CDR2 is SYGVKD. CDR3 region: CAISDRGPSYEQYF. CDR3 sequence (DNA): TGTGCCATCAGTGACCGGGGTCCCTCCTACGAGCAGTACTTC.

The chain employs TRBV5-8 and TRBJ1-5, with 7 bases identical to TRBD1. Per the germline V gene, CDR1 is SGHTS and CDR2 is YDEGEE. The CDR3 extends over 16 amino acids. The ends lost 3 bases at V and 2 bases at J; junction bases unmatched: 8. Here the CDR3 reads CASSSYRGLGNQPQHF. As DNA, the CDR3 is TGTGCCAGCAGCTCCTACAGGGGATTGGGCAATCAGCCCCAGCATTTT.

The chain joins TRBV7-2 to TRBJ1-1; D gene ambiguous. The CDR3 sequence is 14 residues long. V was trimmed by 5 bases and J by 3 bases, leaving 13 bases between them. CDR1 is SGHTA and CDR2 is FQGNSA in the germline V gene. CDR3 loop: CASSQRVGDTEAFF. The CDR3 DNA follows: TGTGCCAGCAGCCAGAGGGTGGGTGACACTGAAGCTTTCTTT. The whole variable domain, filled in from reference TRBV7-2 and TRBJ1-1, reads GAGVSQSPSNKVTEKGKDVELRCDPISGHTALYWYRQSLGQGLEFLIYFQGNSAPDKSGLPSDRFSAERTGGSVSTLTIQRTQQEDSAVYLCASSQRVGDTEAFFGQGTRLTVV.

The chain uses TRBV7-9 and TRBJ1-1; D gene uncertain. This CDR3 contains 14 residues. Trimming took 0 bases from V and 1 from J, leaving 6 bases between them. Looked up from germline, CDR1 is SEHNR and CDR2 is FQNEAQ (reference sequence). CDR3 loop: CASSLASENTEAFF. As DNA, the CDR3 is TGTGCCAGCAGCTTAGCCTCAGAGAACACTGAAGCTTTCTTT.

This clone occurred once. The chain recombines TRBV5-1 with TRBJ1-2; D gene uncertain. The CDR3 sequence is 15 residues long. Trimming removed 0 bases from V and 0 bases from J, with 9 bases in between. The germline gives CDR1 SGHRS, CDR2 YFSETQ. The CDR3 loop reads CASSLVQAANYGYTF. The CDR3 nucleotides are TGCGCCAGCAGCTTGGTGCAGGCAGCTAACTATGGCTACACCTTC.